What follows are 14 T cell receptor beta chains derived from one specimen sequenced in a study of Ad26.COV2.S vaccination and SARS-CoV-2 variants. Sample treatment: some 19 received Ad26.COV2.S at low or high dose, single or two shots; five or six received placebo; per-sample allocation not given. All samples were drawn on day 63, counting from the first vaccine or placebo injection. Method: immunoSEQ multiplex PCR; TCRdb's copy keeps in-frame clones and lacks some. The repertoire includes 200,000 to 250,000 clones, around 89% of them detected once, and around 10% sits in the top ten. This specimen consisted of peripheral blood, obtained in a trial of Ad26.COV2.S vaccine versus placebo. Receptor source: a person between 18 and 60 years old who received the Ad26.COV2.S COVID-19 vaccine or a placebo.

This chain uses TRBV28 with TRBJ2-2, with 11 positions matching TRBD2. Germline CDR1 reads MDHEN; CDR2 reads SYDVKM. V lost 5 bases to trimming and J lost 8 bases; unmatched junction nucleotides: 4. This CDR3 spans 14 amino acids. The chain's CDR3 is CASSPRLAGGELFF. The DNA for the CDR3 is TGTGCCAGCAGTCCCCGACTAGCGGGGGGGGAGCTGTTTTTT. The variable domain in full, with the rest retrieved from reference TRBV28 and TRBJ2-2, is DVKVTQSSRYLVKRTGEKVFLECVQDMDHENMFWYRQDPGLGLRLIYFSYDVKMKEKGDIPEGYSVSREKKERFSLILESASTNQTSMYLCASSPRLAGGELFFGEGSRLTVL.

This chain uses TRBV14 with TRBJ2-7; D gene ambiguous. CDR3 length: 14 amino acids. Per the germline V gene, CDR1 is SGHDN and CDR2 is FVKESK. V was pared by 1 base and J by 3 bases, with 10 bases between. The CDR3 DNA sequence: TGTGCCAGCAGCCAAGTGGGCAGGATCTACGAGCAGTACTTC. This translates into CASSQVGRIYEQYF.

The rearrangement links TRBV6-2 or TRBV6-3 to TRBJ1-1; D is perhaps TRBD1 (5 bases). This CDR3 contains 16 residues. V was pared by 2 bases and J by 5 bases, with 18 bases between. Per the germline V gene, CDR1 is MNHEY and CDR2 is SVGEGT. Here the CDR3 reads CASSYGGAGTGTEAFF. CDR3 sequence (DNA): TGTGCCAGCAGTTACGGTGGGGCAGGGACGGGGACTGAAGCTTTCTTT.

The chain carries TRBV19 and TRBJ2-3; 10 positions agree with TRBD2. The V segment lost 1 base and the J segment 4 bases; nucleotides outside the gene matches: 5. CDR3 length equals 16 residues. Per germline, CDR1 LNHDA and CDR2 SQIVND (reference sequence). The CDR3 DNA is TGTGCCAGTAGTATAGTAGCGGGGGGAATTGCAGATACGCAGTATTTT. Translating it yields CASSIVAGGIADTQYF.

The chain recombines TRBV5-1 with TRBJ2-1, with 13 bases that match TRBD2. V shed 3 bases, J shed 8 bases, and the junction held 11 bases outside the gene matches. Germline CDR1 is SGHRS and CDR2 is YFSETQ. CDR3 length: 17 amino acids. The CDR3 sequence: CASSSQITSGRADEQFF. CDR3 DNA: TGCGCCAGCAGCTCCCAAATTACTAGCGGGAGGGCCGATGAGCAGTTCTTC.

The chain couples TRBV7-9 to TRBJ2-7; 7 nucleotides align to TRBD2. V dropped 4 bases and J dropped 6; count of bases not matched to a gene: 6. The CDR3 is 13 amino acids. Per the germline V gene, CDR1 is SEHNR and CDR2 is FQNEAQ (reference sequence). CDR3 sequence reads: CASSSQPGGEQYF. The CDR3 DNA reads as TGTGCCAGCAGCTCCCAGCCGGGGGGCGAGCAGTACTTC.

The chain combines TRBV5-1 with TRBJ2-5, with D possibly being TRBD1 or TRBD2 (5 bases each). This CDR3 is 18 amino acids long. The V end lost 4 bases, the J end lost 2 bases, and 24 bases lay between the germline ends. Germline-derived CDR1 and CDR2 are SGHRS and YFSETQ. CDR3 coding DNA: TGCGCCAGCAGCACCGGGACCCTACTAGTGGGATTACAAGAGACCCAGTACTTC. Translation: CASSTGTLLVGLQETQYF.

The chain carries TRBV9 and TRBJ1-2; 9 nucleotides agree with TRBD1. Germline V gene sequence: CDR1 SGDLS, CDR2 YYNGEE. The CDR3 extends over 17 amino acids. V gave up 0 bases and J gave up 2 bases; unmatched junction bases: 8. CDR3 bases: TGTGCCAGCAGCGTAGATTCCCTAGGACAGGGGAACTATGGCTACACCTTC. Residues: CASSVDSLGQGNYGYTF.

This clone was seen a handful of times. The CDR3 spells CASSPLVAGGYEQYF. In nucleotides, the CDR3 is TGTGCCAGCAGCCCACTGGTAGCGGGAGGCTACGAGCAGTACTTC. The gene calls are TRBV27 and TRBJ2-7, with 10 positions matching TRBD2. Losses at the gene ends were 6 bases for V and 3 bases for J; bases not matched to a gene: 8. The germline gives CDR1 MNHEY, CDR2 SMNVEV (reference sequence). The CDR3 totals 15 residues.

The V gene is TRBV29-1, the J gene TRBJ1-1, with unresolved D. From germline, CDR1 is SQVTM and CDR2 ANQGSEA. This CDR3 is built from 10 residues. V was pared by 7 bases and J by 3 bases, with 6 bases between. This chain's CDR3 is CSGQDTEAFF. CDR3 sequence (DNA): TGCAGCGGTCAGGACACTGAAGCTTTCTTT. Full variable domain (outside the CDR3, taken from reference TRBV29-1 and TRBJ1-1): SAVISQKPSRDICQRGTSLTIQCQVDSQVTMMFWYRQQPGQSLTLIATANQGSEATYESGFVIDKFPISRPNLTFSTLTVSNMSPEDSSIYLCSGQDTEAFFGQGTRLTVV.

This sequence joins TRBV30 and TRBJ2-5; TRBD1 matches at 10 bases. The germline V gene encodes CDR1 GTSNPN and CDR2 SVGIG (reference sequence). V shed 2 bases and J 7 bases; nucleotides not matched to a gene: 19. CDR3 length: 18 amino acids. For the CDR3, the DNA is TGTGCCTGGAGTACCAGGCGACAGGGGGCCCGCCCAGGGATGACCCAGTACTTC. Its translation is CAWSTRRQGARPGMTQYF.

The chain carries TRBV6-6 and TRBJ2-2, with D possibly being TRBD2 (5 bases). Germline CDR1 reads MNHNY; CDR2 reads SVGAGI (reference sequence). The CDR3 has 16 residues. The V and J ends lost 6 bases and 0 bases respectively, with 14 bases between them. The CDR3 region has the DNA TGTGCCAGCAGCCGCCAGTCCGGGGCGAACACCGGGGAGCTGTTTTTT. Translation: CASSRQSGANTGELFF.

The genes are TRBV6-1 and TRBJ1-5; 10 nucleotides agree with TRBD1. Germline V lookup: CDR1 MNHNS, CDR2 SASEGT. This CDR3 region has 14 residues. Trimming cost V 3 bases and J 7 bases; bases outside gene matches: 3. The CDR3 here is CASSEGQGTQPQHF. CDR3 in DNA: TGTGCCAGCAGTGAGGGACAGGGGACCCAGCCCCAGCATTTT.

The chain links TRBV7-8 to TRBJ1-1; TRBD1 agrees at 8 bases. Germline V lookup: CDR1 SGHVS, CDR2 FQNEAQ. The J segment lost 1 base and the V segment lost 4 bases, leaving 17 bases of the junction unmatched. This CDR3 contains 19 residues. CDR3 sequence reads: CASSSLGRYGQGRNTEAFF. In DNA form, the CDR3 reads TGTGCCAGCAGCTCCCTTGGCCGGTATGGACAGGGTAGGAACACTGAAGCTTTCTTT.